The 4 T cell receptor beta chains reported below all come from one sample, sequenced in a study of T cells in narcolepsy. Generated by immunoSEQ multiplex PCR, the TCRdb table keeps only in-frame clones and is missing some. The table includes just over 20,000 clones, roughly 87% detected once. The sequencing sample was made of memory (CD45RA-) CD4+ T cells from blood. The receptors originated from a human donor in good health.

This clone was detected only a few times. The chain combines TRBV5-6 with TRBJ2-7; D gene uncertain. Germline CDR1 reads SGHDT; CDR2 reads YYEEEE. The CDR3 sequence is 12 residues long. Trimming stripped 3 bases from V and 1 base from J, with 5 bases between. The CDR3 loop is CASSSNSYEQYF. CDR3 nucleotides: TGTGCCAGCAGCTCAAATTCCTACGAGCAGTACTTC.

Note on this clone: A read error may produce the germline difference seen at one junction end. The V gene is TRBV29-1, the J gene TRBJ2-3; D is unclear. The CDR3 is 13 amino acids. In germline, CDR1 is SQVTM, CDR2 ANQGSEA. As DNA, the CDR3 is TGCAGCGTTGATAACAGTCGCACCGATACGCAGTATTTT. This encodes CSVDNSRTDTQYF.

This clone was recorded only once. This sequence joins TRBV30 and TRBJ2-3, with 7 nucleotides matching TRBD2. This CDR3 is built from 13 residues. The V segment lost 1 base and the J segment 7 bases; nucleotides outside the gene matches: 5. Germline values: CDR1 GTSNPN, CDR2 SVGIG (reference sequence). For the CDR3, the DNA is TGTGCCTGGAGTGCCTCTAGCGGACATACGCAGTATTTT. It translates to CAWSASSGHTQYF.

This clone was recorded a few times. The chain is built from TRBV7-8 and TRBJ1-3; no clear D gene. The V and J ends lost 5 bases and 0 bases respectively, with 20 bases between them. CDR1 and CDR2 (germline): SGHVS, FQNEAQ. This CDR3 is built from 18 residues. CDR3 loop: CASSPALRESSSGNTIYF. Here the CDR3 DNA reads TGTGCCAGCAGCCCAGCCCTTAGGGAGTCGAGCTCTGGAAACACCATATATTTT.